This T cell receptor (beta chain) was retrieved from a study of cytomegalovirus exposure and HLA in healthy donors. Whole-study results and caveats: The number of N-insertions in an Asian-associated ancestry cluster was reportedly below the approximately 680-donor mean in a later analysis.

As concerns this clone: The antigen is unknown.

PCR employed 60 Vbeta and 13 Jbeta primers. Repertoires were generated with immunoSEQ multiplex PCR, while TCRdb's copy carries only in-frame clones and drops some. The data show approximately 190,000 clones, approximately 12% seen once. The CDR3 sequence is 16 residues long. Trimming removed 4 bases from V and 0 bases from J, with 15 bases in between. Germline CDR1 reads SGHRS; CDR2 reads YFSETQ. Sequenced: PBMCs. The chain couples TRBV5-1 to TRBJ2-3; weak D call: TRBD2 (6 bases). This TCR came from a man aged 45-65 years in good health and CMV-seropositive. The CDR3 sequence is CASSLYTSLSTDTQYF. The CDR3 nucleotides read TGCGCCAGCAGCCTCTATACTAGCCTTAGCACAGATACGCAGTATTTT.